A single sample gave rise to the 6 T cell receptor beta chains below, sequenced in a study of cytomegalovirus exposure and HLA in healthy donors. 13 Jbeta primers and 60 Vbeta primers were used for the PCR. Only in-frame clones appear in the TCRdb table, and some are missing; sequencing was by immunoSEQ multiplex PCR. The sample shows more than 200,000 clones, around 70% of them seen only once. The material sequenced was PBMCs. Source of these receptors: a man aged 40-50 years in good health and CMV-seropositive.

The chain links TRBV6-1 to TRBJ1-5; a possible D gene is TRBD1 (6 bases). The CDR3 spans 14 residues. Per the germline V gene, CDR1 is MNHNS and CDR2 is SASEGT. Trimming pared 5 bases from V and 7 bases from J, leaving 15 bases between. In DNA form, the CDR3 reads TGTGCCAGCAGTCCCCCGCCAGGGGCACAGCCCCAGCATTTT. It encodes CASSPPPGAQPQHF.

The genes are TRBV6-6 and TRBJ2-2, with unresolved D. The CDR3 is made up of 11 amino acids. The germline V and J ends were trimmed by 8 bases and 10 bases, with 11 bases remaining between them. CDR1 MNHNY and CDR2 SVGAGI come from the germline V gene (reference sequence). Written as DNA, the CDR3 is TGTGCCAGCGGCCGAGAGGAGGAGCTGTTTTTT. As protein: CASGREEELFF.

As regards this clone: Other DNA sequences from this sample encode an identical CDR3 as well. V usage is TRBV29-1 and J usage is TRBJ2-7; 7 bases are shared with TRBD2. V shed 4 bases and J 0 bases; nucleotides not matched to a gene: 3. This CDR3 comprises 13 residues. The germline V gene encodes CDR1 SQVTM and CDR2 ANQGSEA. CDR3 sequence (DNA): TGCAGCGTTGTAACGGGGGGCTCCTACGAGCAGTACTTC. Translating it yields CSVVTGGSYEQYF.

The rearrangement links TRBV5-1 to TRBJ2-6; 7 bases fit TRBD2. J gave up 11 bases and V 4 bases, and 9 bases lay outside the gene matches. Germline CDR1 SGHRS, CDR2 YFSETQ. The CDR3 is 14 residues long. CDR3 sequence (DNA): TGCGCCAGCAGCCGGGGAGGGAAGGACGACGTCCTGACTTTC. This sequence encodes CASSRGGKDDVLTF.

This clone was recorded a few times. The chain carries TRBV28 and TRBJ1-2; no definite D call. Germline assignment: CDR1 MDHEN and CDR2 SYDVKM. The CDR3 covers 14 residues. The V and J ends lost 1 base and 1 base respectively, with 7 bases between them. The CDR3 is CASSLLPSNYGYTF. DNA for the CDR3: TGTGCCAGCAGTTTATTGCCCAGTAACTATGGCTACACCTTC.

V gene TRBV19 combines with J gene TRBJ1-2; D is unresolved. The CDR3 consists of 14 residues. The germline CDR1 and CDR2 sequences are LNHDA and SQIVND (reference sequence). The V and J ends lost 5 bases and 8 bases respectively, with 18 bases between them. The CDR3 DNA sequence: TGTGCCAGTAGTTTGGGTGGAGGGCGAGGCGGCTACACCTTC. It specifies CASSLGGGRGGYTF.